What follows describes a single TCR beta chain. The data derive from a study of Ad26.COV2.S vaccination and SARS-CoV-2 variants. For the study at large: Administration of Ad26.COV2.S was intramuscular, either once or twice 56 days apart.

The treatment is: approximately 18 received Ad26.COV2.S at low or high dose, single or two shots; about 5 received placebo; per-sample allocation not given. Sampling took place 63 days after the first vaccine or placebo injection. Data came from immunoSEQ multiplex PCR; TCRdb stores just in-frame clones and leaves some out. Here the sample spans approximately 340,000 clones, more than 75% being singletons. Germline trimming cut 0 bases from V and 2 bases from J; bases unmatched to any gene: 5. The CDR3 is made up of 18 amino acids. The V gene's germline CDR1 is SGDLS and CDR2 YYNGEE. The rearrangement uses TRBV9 and TRBJ2-1; 13 bases match TRBD2. The sample here was peripheral blood, taken in a trial of Ad26.COV2.S vaccine versus placebo. The sequence came from a person between 18 and 60 years old who received the Ad26.COV2.S COVID-19 vaccine or a placebo. CDR3 amino acids: CASSVAGLAGTTYNEQFF. The CDR3 nucleotides read TGTGCCAGCAGCGTAGCGGGACTAGCGGGGACTACCTACAATGAGCAGTTCTTC.